Below, 12 T cell receptor beta chains from the same sample are listed, as sequenced in a study of blood T cell repertoires in COVID-19. Generated by immunoSEQ multiplex PCR, the TCRdb table keeps only in-frame clones and is missing some. Of 300,000 to 450,000 clones listed, around 90% were seen once; the top ten hold around 1.2%. The sequenced sample consisted of PBMCs or T cells enriched from blood (not recorded which). Source of these receptors: a young woman who had recovered from COVID-19.

This clone has just one count. This sequence joins TRBV5-1 and TRBJ2-1; 9 nucleotides line up with TRBD2. The trim removed 0 bases at V and 8 bases at J, leaving 9 bases unmatched. Looked up from germline, CDR1 is SGHRS and CDR2 is YFSETQ. This CDR3 is 16 amino acids long. CDR3 in DNA: TGCGCCAGCAGCTTGGCTCTAGCGGGGTTATTAGATGAGCAGTTCTTC. Its translation: CASSLALAGLLDEQFF.

V gene TRBV6-1 combines with J gene TRBJ1-5; no clear D. V dropped 1 base and J dropped 3 bases, with 7 bases sitting between them. This CDR3 region has 14 residues. CDR1 and CDR2 (germline): MNHNS, SASEGT. The CDR3 DNA reads as TGTGCCAGCAGTGAAGAGACAACCAATCAGCCCCAGCATTTT. It specifies CASSEETTNQPQHF.

V is TRBV29-1 and J is TRBJ2-7; possible D gene TRBD2, 5 bases. The CDR3 runs to 13 residues. Germline CDR1 is SQVTM and CDR2 is ANQGSEA. The V end lost 7 bases, the J end lost 0 bases, and 13 bases lay between the germline ends. The CDR3 coding sequence is TGCAGCGCCGGCCGGGGTTCCTCCTACGAGCAGTACTTC. It translates to CSAGRGSSYEQYF.

The CDR3 DNA reads as TGTGCCAGCAGTGCGCTAGCGGGGCCGGTAGATACGCAGTATTTT. Translated, it gives CASSALAGPVDTQYF. This chain uses TRBV7-9 with TRBJ2-3; 9 nucleotides match TRBD2. V was pared by 6 bases and J by 5 bases, with 9 bases of the junction left unmatched. This CDR3 contains 15 residues. Looked up from germline, CDR1 is SEHNR and CDR2 is FQNEAQ (reference sequence).

This chain uses TRBV3-1 (or the pseudogene TRBV3-2) with TRBJ2-3; 7 nucleotides align to TRBD1. The CDR3 is 17 residues long. Germline assignment: CDR1 LGHDT and CDR2 YNNKEL (reference sequence). With V trimmed by 7 bases and J by 2 bases, 15 bases remained unmatched. In DNA form, the CDR3 reads TGTGCCAGCACGCGATCGGGACAGTTGGATCCCACAGATACGCAGTATTTT. Its translation: CASTRSGQLDPTDTQYF.

This clone came up a few times. In DNA, the CDR3 is TGTGCCAGCAGCCCCCCTATCAGGTTAAACTATGGCTACACCTTC. Translated, it gives CASSPPIRLNYGYTF. V gene TRBV7-2 combines with J gene TRBJ1-2; D is undetermined. V gave up 5 bases and J gave up 2 bases, with 15 bases separating them. The V gene's germline CDR1 is SGHTA and CDR2 FQGNSA. The CDR3 runs to 15 residues.

The gene calls are TRBV7-9 and TRBJ2-7, with 12 positions matching TRBD2. V gave up 5 bases and J gave up 2 bases; unmatched junction bases: 4. The germline CDR1 and CDR2 sequences are SEHNR and FQNEAQ (reference sequence). The CDR3 extends over 15 amino acids. CDR3 protein: CASSMLAGGTYEQYF. The CDR3 DNA is TGTGCCAGCAGCATGCTAGCGGGGGGGACCTACGAGCAGTACTTC.

This clone appeared a single time. The chain is built from TRBV19 and TRBJ1-1, with D hard to call. The CDR3 extends over 13 amino acids. CDR1 LNHDA and CDR2 SQIVND come from the germline V gene (reference sequence). Trimming pared 5 bases from V and 3 bases from J, leaving 10 bases between. CDR3 DNA sequence: TGTGCCAGTAGTTTCCCGGGTGACACTGAAGCTTTCTTT. Translation gives CASSFPGDTEAFF.

J is TRBJ2-7 and V is TRBV16; 9 bases align to TRBD1. Germline values: CDR1 KGHSY, CDR2 FQNENV. The CDR3 is 15 residues long. Losses at the gene ends were 2 bases for V and 3 bases for J; bases not matched to a gene: 5. CDR3 in amino acids: CASSQGTGGVYEQYF. The CDR3 nucleotides are TGTGCCAGCAGCCAAGGAACAGGGGGCGTCTACGAGCAGTACTTC. Complete variable domain (other parts from reference TRBV16 and TRBJ2-7): GEEVAQTPKHLVRGEGQKAKLYCAPIKGHSYVFWYQQVLKNEFKFLISFQNENVFDETGMPKERFSAKCLPNSPCSLEIQATKLEDSAVYFCASSQGTGGVYEQYFGPGTRLTVT.

The chain carries TRBV19 and TRBJ1-1; a possible D gene is TRBD1 (5 bases). Germline V gene lookup returns CDR1 LNHDA and CDR2 SQIVND (reference sequence). The length of the CDR3 is 16 residues. Trimming shortened V by 7 bases and J by 1 base, and 19 bases separated the two germline ends. CDR3: CASNYNPGGQNTEAFF. The DNA for the CDR3 is TGTGCCAGTAATTACAACCCCGGGGGTCAGAACACTGAAGCTTTCTTT. Filled out from reference TRBV19 and TRBJ1-1, the complete variable domain reads DGGITQSPKYLFRKEGQNVTLSCEQNLNHDAMYWYRQDPGQGLRLIYYSQIVNDFQKGDIAEGYSVSREKKESFPLTVTSAQKNPTAFYLCASNYNPGGQNTEAFFGQGTRLTVV.

The genes are TRBV19 and TRBJ1-2, with a weak D call TRBD1 (5 bases). The germline gives CDR1 LNHDA, CDR2 SQIVND (reference sequence). V dropped 10 bases and J dropped 8 bases, with 20 bases sitting between them. CDR3 length: 13 residues. Here the CDR3 reads CATIGTGHSGYTF. The CDR3 DNA sequence: TGTGCCACCATCGGGACTGGGCACTCGGGCTACACCTTC.

The V call is TRBV30, the J call TRBJ1-2; no clear D. Germline loops: CDR1 GTSNPN, CDR2 SVGIG (reference sequence). The germline V and J ends were trimmed by 3 bases and 12 bases, with 17 bases remaining between them. The CDR3 length is 12 residues. This CDR3 is CAWSPTGWTDTF. The CDR3 coding sequence is TGTGCCTGGAGCCCCACGGGGTGGACGGACACCTTC.